This T cell receptor beta chain was documented in a study of neoadjuvant anti-PD-1 for oral cavity cancer. Notes on the study in general: Non-responders to neoadjuvant nivolumab had significantly more clonal PBMC T cells than responders.

As to this clone: Its antigen remains unidentified.

The CDR3 loop spans 15 amino acids. Trimming took 2 bases from V and 3 from J; bases not matched to a gene: 7. Per germline, CDR1 MGHRA and CDR2 YSYEKL. Method: immunoSEQ multiplex PCR; TCRdb's copy keeps in-frame clones and lacks some. The profile covers over 12,000 clones, with more than 65% appearing a single time and approximately 3% taken by the ten largest. The V gene is TRBV4-1, the J gene TRBJ2-7; 7 positions agree with TRBD2. The sample was PBMCs, taken before nivolumab (anti-PD-1) treatment. The TCR comes from a person aged 35 to 85 with oral cavity squamous cell carcinoma. The CDR3 reads CASSQLGLGIYEQYF. The CDR3 DNA sequence: TGCGCCAGCAGCCAACTCGGACTAGGGATCTACGAGCAGTACTTC.